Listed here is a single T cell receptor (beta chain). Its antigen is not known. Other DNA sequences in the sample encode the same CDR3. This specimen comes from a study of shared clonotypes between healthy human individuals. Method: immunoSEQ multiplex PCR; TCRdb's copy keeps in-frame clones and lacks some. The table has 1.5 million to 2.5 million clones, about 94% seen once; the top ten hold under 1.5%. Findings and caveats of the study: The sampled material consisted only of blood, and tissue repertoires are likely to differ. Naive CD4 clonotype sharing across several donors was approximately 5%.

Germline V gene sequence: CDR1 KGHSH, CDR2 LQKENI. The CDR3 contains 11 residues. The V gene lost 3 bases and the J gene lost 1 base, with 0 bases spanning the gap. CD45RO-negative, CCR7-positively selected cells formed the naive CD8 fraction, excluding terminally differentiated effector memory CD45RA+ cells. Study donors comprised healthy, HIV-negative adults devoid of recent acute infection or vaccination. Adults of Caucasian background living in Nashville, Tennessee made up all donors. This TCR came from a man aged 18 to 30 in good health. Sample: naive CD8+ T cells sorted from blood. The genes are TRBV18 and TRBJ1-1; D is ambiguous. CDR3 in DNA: TGTGCCAGCTCACCGAACACTGAAGCTTTCTTT. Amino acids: CASSPNTEAFF.